Shown below are 27 T cell receptor beta chains from a single sample sequenced in a study of T cells after yellow fever vaccination. TCRdb fed the 5' RACE reads into MiXCR, producing one record per CDR3 protein. The sample has about 300,000 distinct CDR3 sequences; around 7% are singletons. The material was PBMCs, obtained around 45 days after the first yellow fever vaccination. All receptors come from a man younger than 30 who received the YFV17D yellow fever vaccine.

This clonotype was detected ten times or more. The chain links TRBV6-1 to TRBJ2-1; a weak D match, TRBD1 (6 bases). The CDR3 runs 13 residues. V lost 4 bases, J lost 12 bases, and 16 bases lay in between. From germline, CDR1 is MNHNS and CDR2 SASEGT. The CDR3 DNA sequence: TGTGCCAGCAGTGCTATATACAGGGATGGGCAGTTCTTC. Its translation is CASSAIYRDGQFF.

This clonotype was counted many times. The chain is built from TRBV20-1 and TRBJ1-2; D ambiguous. The CDR3 contains 13 residues. Trimming pared 0 bases from V and 4 bases from J, leaving 9 bases between. Germline-derived CDR1 and CDR2 are DFQATT and SNEGSKA (reference sequence). DNA of the CDR3: TGCAGTGCTAGAGATCGGGTGGGCTATGGCTACACCTTC. It is translated as CSARDRVGYGYTF.

This clonotype was detected only a few times. V usage is TRBV5-1 and J usage is TRBJ1-1; D gene uncertain. The CDR3 sequence is 15 residues long. Germline CDR1 is SGHRS and CDR2 is YFSETQ. The germline V and J ends were trimmed by 1 base and 4 bases, with 14 bases remaining between them. The CDR3 coding sequence is TGCGCCAGCAGCTTGACATTCGTGGAGGGCACTGAAGCTTTCTTT. It codes for CASSLTFVEGTEAFF.

The chain joins TRBV12-3 or TRBV12-4 to TRBJ2-3, with 8 bases that match TRBD2. The CDR3 has 18 residues. V lost 2 bases to trimming and J lost 3 bases; unmatched junction nucleotides: 13. The CDR3 nucleotides are TGTGCCAGCAGTTTAATTGGGAACGGGGGGGCCGGGACAGATACGCAGTATTTT. This translates into CASSLIGNGGAGTDTQYF.

V and J are TRBV12-3 or TRBV12-4 and TRBJ2-6; D unresolved. There are 15 residues in the CDR3. The germline V and J ends were trimmed by 2 bases and 0 bases, with 5 bases remaining between them. The CDR3 is CASSLNPSGANVLTF. CDR3 nucleotides: TGTGCCAGCAGTTTAAACCCCTCTGGGGCCAACGTCCTGACTTTC.

The rearrangement links TRBV7-9 to TRBJ2-1; TRBD1 matches at 8 bases. The V and J ends lost 5 bases and 3 bases, in that order; junction bases with no gene match: 6. The CDR3 is made up of 15 amino acids. CDR1 is SEHNR, CDR2 FQNEAQ, per germline (reference sequence). This CDR3 reads CASSKAGGFYNEQFF. The CDR3 DNA reads TGTGCCAGCAGCAAGGCAGGGGGCTTCTACAATGAGCAGTTCTTC. Together with reference TRBV7-9 and TRBJ2-1, the CDR3 gives the full variable domain: DTGVSQNPRHKITKRGQNVTFRCDPISEHNRLYWYRQTLGQGPEFLTYFQNEAQLEKSRLLSDRFSAERPKGSFSTLEIQRTEQGDSAMYLCASSKAGGFYNEQFFGPGTRLTVL.

This clonotype was observed a few times. The genes are TRBV9 and TRBJ2-7, with TRBD1 matching over 9 bases. The CDR3 totals 15 residues. Germline CDR1 SGDLS, CDR2 YYNGEE. The ends lost 0 bases at V and 6 bases at J; junction bases unmatched: 7. CDR3 protein: CASSVVPGQGSEQYF. The CDR3 nucleotides are TGTGCCAGCAGCGTAGTCCCGGGACAGGGATCCGAGCAGTACTTC.

This rearrangement joins TRBV3-1 to TRBJ2-5, with D possibly being TRBD1 (5 bases). V lost 1 base, J lost 2 bases, and 14 bases lay in between. Germline CDR1 is LGHDT and CDR2 is YNNKEL (reference sequence). The CDR3 length is 16 residues. The DNA for the CDR3 is TGTGCCAGCAGCCAAGGTTTCCAGGGTGGTCAAGAGACCCAGTACTTC. Protein: CASSQGFQGGQETQYF.

The chain combines TRBV5-1 with TRBJ1-1, with a weak D call TRBD1 (6 bases). CDR1 is SGHRS, CDR2 YFSETQ, per germline. This CDR3 has 14 residues. With 4 bases removed from V and 1 base from J, the gap between germline ends came to 11 bases. DNA of the CDR3: TGCGCCAGCAGCACGGGACACGGGAACACTGAAGCTTTCTTT. Encoded protein: CASSTGHGNTEAFF.

This clonotype was counted between two and nine times. Here the CDR3 reads CSAPGDRAHGYTF. In DNA form, the CDR3 reads TGCAGTGCTCCCGGAGACAGGGCGCATGGCTACACCTTC. The V call is TRBV20-1, the J call TRBJ1-2, with 7 nucleotides matching TRBD1. Germline trimming cut 5 bases from V and 6 bases from J; bases unmatched to any gene: 9. The CDR3 has 13 residues. Germline loops: CDR1 DFQATT, CDR2 SNEGSKA (reference sequence).

This clonotype was counted many times. The gene calls are TRBV4-1 and TRBJ1-4; no firm D call. From germline, CDR1 is MGHRA and CDR2 YSYEKL. This CDR3 is 18 amino acids long. Trimming stripped 3 bases from V and 7 bases from J, with 24 bases between. The CDR3 DNA sequence: TGCGCCAGCAGCCACAAAACATTCGGCGCCTCGGGGAGTGAAAAACTGTTTTTT. Protein sequence: CASSHKTFGASGSEKLFF.

This clonotype was detected a few times. V and J are TRBV20-1 and TRBJ2-3; the match to TRBD1 covers 8 bases. The CDR3 covers 16 residues. Germline CDR1 DFQATT, CDR2 SNEGSKA (reference sequence). V lost 3 bases, J lost 3 bases, and 11 bases stayed unmatched. The CDR3 region is CSARDPRQGRTDTQYF. The CDR3, as DNA: TGCAGTGCTAGGGACCCAAGACAGGGGAGGACAGATACGCAGTATTTT.

This clonotype was counted only a few times. The CDR3 region is CASSFRVGDYEQYF. CDR3 coding DNA: TGTGCCAGCAGCTTCCGGGTAGGGGACTACGAGCAGTACTTC. J is TRBJ2-7 and V is TRBV7-2; TRBD1 might be the D (5 bases). V dropped 3 bases and J dropped 3 bases, with 12 bases sitting between them. The CDR3 has 14 residues. Germline CDR1 is SGHTA and CDR2 is FQGNSA.

The J gene is TRBJ2-5, the V gene TRBV24-1; maybe TRBD1 (6 bases). V gave up 4 bases and J gave up 3 bases, with 11 bases separating them. CDR3 length: 14 residues. Germline assignment: CDR1 KGHDR and CDR2 SFDVKD. The CDR3 region is CATSENRAEETQYF. DNA for the CDR3: TGTGCCACCAGTGAAAACAGGGCGGAAGAGACCCAGTACTTC.

This clonotype was picked up a small number of times. In DNA form, the CDR3 reads TGTGCCAGCAGCAGCAGCGAAACGAACTATGGCTACACCTTC. Amino acids: CASSSSETNYGYTF. The chain employs TRBV7-2 and TRBJ1-2; D remains unclear. The CDR3 spans 14 residues. CDR1 is SGHTA and CDR2 is FQGNSA in the germline V gene. The V end lost 5 bases, the J end lost 2 bases, and 12 bases lay between the germline ends.

This clonotype was detected ten times or more. The chain couples TRBV7-9 to TRBJ2-7, with D possibly matching TRBD2 (7 bases). The CDR3 consists of 13 residues. With 5 bases removed from V and 5 bases from J, the gap between germline ends came to 13 bases. Germline CDR1 and CDR2: SEHNR and FQNEAQ (reference sequence). The CDR3 here is CASSNWGGNEQYF. CDR3 sequence (DNA): TGTGCCAGCAGCAACTGGGGGGGCAACGAGCAGTACTTC.

This clonotype was counted at least ten times. The chain recombines TRBV11-1 with TRBJ1-1; 9 positions match TRBD1. Looked up from germline, CDR1 is SGHAT and CDR2 is FQDESV (reference sequence). This CDR3 has 13 amino acids. V lost 5 bases and J lost 6; bases outside the gene matches: 4. DNA for the CDR3: TGTGCCAGCAGCCGACAGGGGGGCGCTGAAGCTTTCTTT. Translation gives CASSRQGGAEAFF.

The CDR3 spells CASSPISGYEQYF. The DNA of the CDR3 is TGTGCCAGCAGCCCCATCTCGGGCTACGAGCAGTACTTC. V and J are TRBV7-2 and TRBJ2-7; D unresolved. From germline, CDR1 is SGHTA and CDR2 FQGNSA. V was shortened by 5 bases and J by 3 bases, with 11 bases between the two germline ends. The CDR3 covers 13 residues.

V gene TRBV19 combines with J gene TRBJ1-1; TRBD1 agrees at 7 bases. Germline lookup yields CDR1 LNHDA and CDR2 SQIVND (reference sequence). Trimming removed 11 bases from V and 4 bases from J; junction bases left unmatched: 1. The CDR3 contains 10 residues. The CDR3 DNA is TGTGCCGCAGGGGGCACTGAAGCTTTCTTT. It codes for CAAGGTEAFF.

The rearrangement uses TRBV12-3 or TRBV12-4 and TRBJ1-1; 9 bases map to TRBD1. This CDR3 is built from 12 residues. Trimming took 7 bases from V and 6 from J; bases not matched to a gene: 3. CDR3 sequence: CASKQGAPEAFF. The CDR3 nucleotides read TGTGCCAGCAAACAGGGGGCCCCTGAAGCTTTCTTT.

This clonotype was counted many times. V usage is TRBV28 and J usage is TRBJ2-3, with D possibly TRBD1 on 6 matching bases. Trimming pared 6 bases from V and 3 bases from J, leaving 25 bases between. This CDR3 has 18 residues. In germline, CDR1 is MDHEN, CDR2 SYDVKM. The CDR3 reads CASSFPTSGHETTDTQYF. The CDR3 nucleotides read TGTGCCAGCAGCTTTCCAACGTCGGGACATGAGACTACAGATACGCAGTATTTT.

The chain carries TRBV7-9 and TRBJ2-3; D gene uncertain. Between the trimmed V and J ends, which lost 4 bases and 2 bases, there was a span of 10 bases. The CDR3 has 14 amino acids. Germline-derived CDR1 and CDR2 are SEHNR and FQNEAQ (reference sequence). The CDR3 nucleotides read TGTGCCAGCAGCTCATGGGTCCTCACAGATACGCAGTATTTT. As protein: CASSSWVLTDTQYF. Full variable domain (remainder filled in from reference TRBV7-9 and TRBJ2-3): DTGVSQNPRHKITKRGQNVTFRCDPISEHNRLYWYRQTLGQGPEFLTYFQNEAQLEKSRLLSDRFSAERPKGSFSTLEIQRTEQGDSAMYLCASSSWVLTDTQYFGPGTRLTVL.

The table lists this clonotype with a few counts. This sequence joins TRBV7-9 and TRBJ1-6, with a possible D match to TRBD1 (5 bases). CDR1 SEHNR and CDR2 FQNEAQ come from the germline V gene (reference sequence). V lost 1 base to trimming and J lost 5 bases, with 9 bases between them. The CDR3 loop spans 15 amino acids. DNA of the CDR3: TGTGCCAGCAGCTTAGAGGGAGGGGATAATTCACCCCTCCACTTT. It specifies CASSLEGGDNSPLHF.

This clonotype was observed a few times. The chain is built from TRBV6-2 or TRBV6-3 and TRBJ2-7; D not resolved. With 2 bases removed from V and 3 bases from J, the gap between germline ends came to 11 bases. CDR1 is MNHEY, CDR2 SVGEGT, per germline. CDR3 size: 14 residues. The CDR3 reads CASSYLGQFYEQYF. The CDR3 coding sequence is TGTGCCAGCAGTTACCTTGGGCAGTTCTACGAGCAGTACTTC.

This clonotype was observed at least ten times. The genes are TRBV6-5 and TRBJ2-5; the D is unclear. Germline V gene sequence: CDR1 MNHEY, CDR2 SVGAGI. The CDR3 totals 12 residues. V dropped 4 bases and J dropped 7 bases, with 10 bases sitting between them. The CDR3 nucleotides are TGTGCCAGCAGTTCCGAACCGGGGACCCAGTACTTC. Its protein product is CASSSEPGTQYF.

Only a few counts were recorded for this clonotype. The gene calls are TRBV7-2 and TRBJ2-3, with 7 bases identical to TRBD1. Trimming at V came to 5 bases and at J to 2 bases, leaving 10 bases not matched to a gene. The CDR3 consists of 16 residues. CDR1 SGHTA and CDR2 FQGNSA come from the germline V gene. The CDR3: CASSPRQGFSTDTQYF. As DNA, the CDR3 is TGTGCCAGCAGCCCCAGACAGGGATTTTCCACAGATACGCAGTATTTT.

The chain joins TRBV5-1 to TRBJ2-1; D uncertain. Germline lookup yields CDR1 SGHRS and CDR2 YFSETQ. The V and J ends lost 1 base and 7 bases respectively, with 12 bases between them. The CDR3 consists of 14 residues. The CDR3, as DNA: TGCGCCAGCAGCTTGAGTTACGTTTATAATGAGCAGTTCTTC. Its translation is CASSLSYVYNEQFF.